This entry is about one T cell receptor (beta chain). The antigen is unknown. The CDR3 is 13 residues long. V lost 5 bases and J lost 8; bases outside the gene matches: 5. Germline V gene data show CDR1 as MDHEN and CDR2 as SYDVKM. Those who donated were healthy HIV-negative adults, with no recent acute infections or vaccinations reported. Here immunoSEQ multiplex PCR was the method, and the copy in TCRdb shows in-frame clones only, minus some. The profile shows 85,000 to 100,000 clones, 65% to 70% of them singletons. The data were obtained in a study of shared clonotypes between healthy human individuals. Regarding the study as a whole: In the sorted subsets, rarefaction showed sequencing was incomplete despite large depth. Memory subsets generally showed lower estimated richness than naive subsets. The naive CD4 repertoires of several donors were compared, and approximately 4.7% of clonotypes were shared.

The gene calls are TRBV28 and TRBJ1-4; 7 bases align to TRBD1. The clonotype comes from a man aged 25 to 45 in good health. Sequenced material: memory CD8+ T cells sorted from blood. Regarding subset: CD45RO+ cells pooled with CCR7-negative TemRA cells. This CDR3 is CASSRGRKEKLFF. Written as DNA, the CDR3 is TGTGCCAGCAGTAGGGGGCGGAAAGAAAAACTGTTTTTT. The entire variable domain, with the rest obtained from reference TRBV28 and TRBJ1-4, is as follows: DVKVTQSSRYLVKRTGEKVFLECVQDMDHENMFWYRQDPGLGLRLIYFSYDVKMKEKGDIPEGYSVSREKKERFSLILESASTNQTSMYLCASSRGRKEKLFFGSGTQLSVL.